A single sample is the source of the 3 T cell receptor beta chains below, sequenced in a study of spatial heterogeneity in lung cancer. The antigens for these receptors are not known. Study results and caveats: Expanded intratumoral alpha and beta TCR counts tracked tumor mutation counts.

Noted time point: sample taken at primary tumor resection. TCRdb reprocessed the 5' RACE reads via MiXCR and lists one record per CDR3 protein. The table has 9,000 to 9,500 distinct CDR3 sequences, roughly 6.8% seen once; the top ten hold approximately 28%. The sequences come from lung tumor tissue, collected at surgery. The receptors shown here come from a male donor with early-stage non-small cell lung cancer.

This rearrangement joins TRBV11-1 to TRBJ1-1; no clear D gene. Trimming removed 0 bases at V and 0 bases at J, with 11 bases between. The CDR3 runs 16 residues. The germline V gene encodes CDR1 SGHAT and CDR2 FQDESV (reference sequence). CDR3 bases: TGTGCCAGCAGCTTAGCGCGAGGAGTCATGAACACTGAAGCTTTCTTT. Residues: CASSLARGVMNTEAFF.

This clonotype was recorded many times. This chain uses TRBV10-1 with TRBJ2-7; D is possibly TRBD1 (6 bases). The CDR3 totals 15 residues. V lost 0 bases and J 5 bases, leaving 14 bases between the germline ends. Germline assignment: CDR1 WNHNN and CDR2 SYGVQD (reference sequence). The CDR3 protein is CASSESGAGVNEQYF. CDR3 coding DNA: TGCGCCAGCAGTGAGTCTGGGGCAGGGGTCAACGAGCAGTACTTC.

This clonotype came up many times. The CDR3: CASSPPRSGRGSSNEKLFF. The CDR3 nucleotides read TGTGCCAGCTCACCACCCCGCTCGGGAAGGGGGTCGTCTAATGAAAAACTGTTTTTT. The V and J genes are TRBV18 and TRBJ1-4, with a tentative D call TRBD1 (6 bases). This CDR3 comprises 19 residues. Germline lookup yields CDR1 KGHSH and CDR2 LQKENI. The V end lost 0 bases, the J end lost 3 bases, and 20 bases lay between the germline ends.